These 11 T cell receptor beta chains share one sample of origin, sequenced in a study of blood T cell repertoires in COVID-19 (dated by TCRdb to the early 2020s). Receptor amplification or capture employed the immunoSEQ multiplex PCR assay. What TCRdb holds here is the immuneACCESS table cut down to in-frame rearrangements. Part of the clones is not present; checked against another copy, under half of the missing clones reflect an unresolved V gene, and the others are unexplained. Here the sample has around 250,000 clones; around 87% occur a single time. The biggest ten clones account for approximately 7% of the sample. Sequenced sample: peripheral blood. The receptors were sampled from an older woman with active or convalescent COVID-19.

The chain couples TRBV6-2 or TRBV6-3 to TRBJ1-6, with D perhaps TRBD1 (5 bases). The CDR3 covers 14 residues. V was pared by 5 bases and J by 11 bases, with 16 bases between. CDR1 MNHEY and CDR2 SVGEGT come from the germline V gene. The CDR3 DNA follows: TGTGCCAGCAGTCCCGGACGACAGAATCCACCCCTCCACTTT. It is translated as CASSPGRQNPPLHF.

In its sample, this clone was seen a few times. This sequence joins TRBV10-1 and TRBJ2-1; 7 positions match TRBD2. V gave up 6 bases and J gave up 2 bases; unmatched junction bases: 16. The CDR3 contains 18 residues. The V gene's germline CDR1 is WNHNN and CDR2 SYGVQD (reference sequence). DNA of the CDR3: TGCGCCAGCAGCGGGTCTCCCTTTCAAGCGGGGACCTACAATGAGCAGTTCTTC. It encodes CASSGSPFQAGTYNEQFF.

The V and J genes are TRBV6-5 and TRBJ1-2; 8 bases are shared with TRBD1. Germline CDR1 and CDR2: MNHEY and SVGAGI. Losses at the gene ends were 2 bases for V and 8 bases for J; bases not matched to a gene: 4. The CDR3 has 13 residues. The CDR3 region has the DNA TGTGCCAGCAGTTACGAGGGGACAGGCGGCTACACCTTC. Amino acids: CASSYEGTGGYTF.

This clone occurred once. CDR3 in amino acids: CASAVGDRGSSDTQYF. The CDR3 nucleotides read TGCGCCAGCGCCGTCGGGGACAGGGGAAGTTCGGATACGCAGTATTTT. V is TRBV4-3 and J is TRBJ2-3; TRBD1 agrees at 10 bases. This CDR3 is 16 amino acids long. CDR1 and CDR2 from the germline V gene are LGHNA and YSLEER. Germline trimming cut 8 bases from V and 6 bases from J; bases unmatched to any gene: 14.

The rearrangement links TRBV6-1 to TRBJ2-7, with D tentatively TRBD2 (7 bases). Germline V gene lookup returns CDR1 MNHNS and CDR2 SASEGT. Trimming took 2 bases from V and 4 from J, leaving 12 bases between them. This CDR3 is 14 amino acids long. The CDR3 region is CASSERGAFYEQYF. The CDR3 DNA sequence: TGTGCCAGCAGTGAACGGGGGGCATTTTACGAGCAGTACTTC.

The rearrangement links TRBV7-8 to TRBJ1-5, with TRBD1 identical over 8 bases. V trimming: 5 bases; J trimming: 2 bases; junction bases outside the gene matches: 8. Germline loops: CDR1 SGHVS, CDR2 FQNEAQ. The CDR3 has 16 residues. The CDR3 spells CASSTSRGLGNQPQHF. CDR3 nucleotide sequence: TGTGCCAGCAGCACCTCCAGGGGGCTAGGCAATCAGCCCCAGCATTTT.

The chain employs TRBV3-1 (or the pseudogene TRBV3-2) and TRBJ2-7; D is ambiguous. The V end lost 3 bases, the J end lost 1 base, and 4 bases lay between the germline ends. The CDR3 spans 12 residues. Germline values: CDR1 LGHDT, CDR2 YNNKEL (reference sequence). CDR3 sequence reads: CASSHESYEQYF. CDR3 nucleotides: TGTGCCAGCAGCCATGAGTCCTACGAGCAGTACTTC.

V gene TRBV27 combines with J gene TRBJ2-7; TRBD2 matches at 9 bases. The germline gives CDR1 MNHEY, CDR2 SMNVEV (reference sequence). The J segment lost 4 bases and the V segment lost 2 bases, leaving 6 bases of the junction unmatched. CDR3 size: 15 residues. CDR3 nucleotide sequence: TGTGCCAGCAGTTTAAAAGCGGGGGGCATATACGAGCAGTACTTC. It specifies CASSLKAGGIYEQYF.

The chain employs TRBV6-5 and TRBJ2-5; no clear D gene. This CDR3 is 12 amino acids long. V lost 7 bases and J lost 2, with 8 bases in between. Germline CDR1 is MNHEY and CDR2 is SVGAGI. The CDR3 nucleotides are TGTGCCAGCAATACAGCTCAAGAGACCCAGTACTTC. It specifies CASNTAQETQYF.

This clone has more than one count but fewer than ten. The chain links TRBV4-3 to TRBJ2-1; 10 bases line up with TRBD2. Germline CDR1 LGHNA, CDR2 YSLEER. V lost 3 bases to trimming and J lost 1 base; unmatched junction nucleotides: 6. This CDR3 has 17 amino acids. As DNA, the CDR3 is TGCGCCAGCAGCCAGTCCTTAGCGGGGGGTTCCTACAATGAGCAGTTCTTC. Its translation: CASSQSLAGGSYNEQFF.

The rearrangement joins TRBV4-3 to TRBJ1-3; D uncertain. V lost 0 bases and J lost 0, with 12 bases in between. The CDR3 runs to 17 residues. CDR1 is LGHNA, CDR2 YSLEER, per germline. The CDR3 DNA sequence: TGCGCCAGCAGCCAAGATGTCCACACAAACTCTGGAAACACCATATATTTT. Translation: CASSQDVHTNSGNTIYF.